Listed below are T cell receptor beta chains from one sample, sequenced in a study of cytomegalovirus exposure and HLA in healthy donors. Using immunoSEQ multiplex PCR, the repertoire was profiled, and TCRdb retains in-frame clones only, with some absent. The top ten hold more than 1.1% of the sample, which has around 150,000 clones, around 77% seen once. Material for sequencing was PBMCs. These receptors all stem from a woman aged 25 to 45 in good health and CMV-seronegative. The CDR3 runs from the conserved cysteine through the conserved F or W. The D gene is left open where the match is weak. Size is stated for part of the rows, as once, few or many counts, or as a class when the clone is expanded.

clone_size	j_call	d_call	v_call	cdr3_aa	cdr3_nt
.	TRBJ2-3	.	TRBV6-5	CASRRLVISTDTQYF	TGTGCCAGCAGGCGACTAGTGATTAGCACAGATACGCAGTATTTT
.	TRBJ2-2	.	TRBV7-9	CASSHRNTGELFF	TGTGCCAGCAGCCACAGGAACACCGGGGAGCTGTTTTTT
.	TRBJ2-1	.	TRBV10-3	CAISESGGGRDNEQFF	TGTGCCATCAGTGAGTCTGGAGGGGGCAGGGACAATGAGCAGTTCTTC
.	TRBJ1-5	.	TRBV7-8	CASSLGNGGNQPQHF	TGTGCCAGCAGCTTAGGTAACGGGGGTAATCAGCCCCAGCATTTT
.	TRBJ2-2	TRBD2	TRBV5-4	CASSPGRLAGGFTGELFF	TGTGCCAGCAGCCCTGGAAGGCTAGCGGGGGGTTTCACCGGGGAGCTGTTTTTT
few	TRBJ2-7	.	TRBV15	CATSRDRTVGEQYF	TGTGCCACCAGCAGAGATCGGACAGTTGGAGAGCAGTACTTC
.	TRBJ2-7	.	TRBV5-1	CASSLGAGPDEQYF	TGCGCCAGCAGCTTGGGGGCAGGGCCCGACGAGCAGTACTTC
.	TRBJ2-7	.	TRBV5-1	CASSMDSYEQYF	TGCGCCAGCAGCATGGACAGCTACGAGCAGTACTTC
.	TRBJ1-1	.	TRBV7-2	CASSLDSNMNTEAFF	TGTGCCAGCAGCTTGGACAGCAACATGAACACTGAAGCTTTCTTT
.	TRBJ1-5	.	TRBV27	CASSRPGNNQPQHF	TGTGCCAGCAGCCGCCCAGGGAATAATCAGCCCCAGCATTTT
few	TRBJ2-1	.	TRBV28	CASSITKSSYNEQFF	TGTGCCAGCAGTATCACCAAGAGCTCCTACAATGAGCAGTTCTTC
.	TRBJ1-3	.	TRBV2	CASSVRNTIYF	TGTGCCAGCAGTGTGAGGAACACCATATATTTT
.	TRBJ2-1	.	TRBV11-2	CASSLYLAPNDEQFF	TGTGCCAGCAGCTTATATCTAGCCCCAAACGATGAGCAGTTCTTC
.	TRBJ1-1	TRBD1	TRBV18	CASSHTGGAGTEAFF	TGTGCCAGCTCACACACAGGGGGCGCGGGGACTGAAGCTTTCTTT
.	TRBJ2-5	.	TRBV27	CASSFRETQYF	TGTGCCAGCAGTTTCAGAGAGACCCAGTACTTC
.	TRBJ2-3	.	TRBV5-1	CASSGGTTDTQYF	TGCGCCAGCAGTGGTGGGACTACAGATACGCAGTATTTT
.	TRBJ1-5	TRBD1	TRBV5-1	CASSLGDRANQPQHF	TGCGCCAGCAGCTTGGGGGACAGGGCTAATCAGCCCCAGCATTTT
.	TRBJ1-2	TRBD1	TRBV5-4	CASSLDRVGHGYTF	TGTGCCAGCAGCCTGGACAGGGTGGGACATGGCTACACCTTC
.	TRBJ2-5	.	TRBV29-1	CSVERGTPVYF	TGCAGCGTTGAGCGAGGGACTCCGGTATACTTC
.	TRBJ1-2	TRBD1	TRBV5-6	CASRQDRGYGYTF	TGTGCCAGCAGACAGGACAGGGGATATGGCTACACCTTC
.	TRBJ1-4	.	TRBV5-1	CASSLWGELDGKLFF	TGCGCCAGCAGCTTGTGGGGGGAATTGGATGGAAAACTGTTTTTT
.	TRBJ2-7	.	TRBV7-8	CASSLAGSSYEQYF	TGTGCCAGCAGCTTAGCGGGCAGCTCCTACGAGCAGTACTTC
.	TRBJ2-1	.	TRBV28	CASSFRMSSYNEQFF	TGTGCCAGCAGCTTTAGAATGAGCTCCTACAATGAGCAGTTCTTC
once	TRBJ1-1	.	TRBV23-1	CASTHRGTEAFF	TGCGCCAGCACCCACCGGGGGACTGAAGCTTTCTTT
.	TRBJ1-6	.	TRBV28	CASSHQATSGGSPLHF	TGTGCCAGCAGCCATCAGGCCACATCGGGGGGTTCACCCCTCCACTTT
.	TRBJ2-1	.	TRBV2	CASSAASYNEQFF	TGTGCCAGCAGCGCCGCTAGTTACAATGAGCAGTTCTTC
.	TRBJ2-4	.	TRBV4-1	CASSQDSNSQYF	TGCGCCAGCAGCCAAGACTCAAACAGTCAGTACTTC
.	TRBJ2-7	.	TRBV5-1	CASSNRQASSYEQYF	TGCGCCAGCAGCAACCGACAGGCGAGCTCCTACGAGCAGTACTTC
.	TRBJ1-2	.	TRBV6-5	CASTLGNRGYTF	TGTGCCAGCACCTTGGGGAACAGGGGCTACACCTTC
.	TRBJ1-2	TRBD1	TRBV6-5	CASSYAGTGDGYTF	TGTGCCAGCAGTTACGCCGGGACAGGGGATGGCTACACCTTC
.	TRBJ2-1	TRBD1	TRBV9	CASSARGQATSSYNEQFF	TGTGCCAGCAGCGCCAGGGGGCAGGCAACGAGCTCCTACAATGAGCAGTTCTTC